The 6 T cell receptor beta chains below were found in one sample sequenced in a study of blood T cell repertoires in COVID-19. The table came from immunoSEQ multiplex PCR; TCRdb's copy has only in-frame clones and leaves some out. Of about 210,000 clones listed, approximately 91% are singletons. The material sequenced was peripheral blood. The source of these receptors is a middle-aged woman with acute or convalescent COVID-19.

The chain uses TRBV12-5 and TRBJ1-1; a possible D gene is TRBD1 (6 bases). From germline, CDR1 is LGHNT and CDR2 FRNRAP. The CDR3 sequence is 13 residues long. V lost 4 bases, J lost 7 bases, and 13 bases lay in between. The CDR3 region has the DNA TGTGCTAGTGGTTCGGTGTGGGGACATGAAGCTTTCTTT. Translating it yields CASGSVWGHEAFF.

The V gene is TRBV28, the J gene TRBJ2-7, with 10 bases lining up with TRBD1. The length of the CDR3 is 16 residues. Germline CDR1 is MDHEN and CDR2 is SYDVKM. The V segment lost 3 bases and the J segment 0 bases; nucleotides outside the gene matches: 5. The CDR3 region has the DNA TGTGCCAGCAGTTTTGGGGGGACAGGGGACTCCTACGAGCAGTACGTC. It yields the protein CASSFGGTGDSYEQYV.

The CDR3 sequence is CASTVPGLSYNEQFF. CDR3 nucleotide sequence: TGTGCCAGTACCGTTCCGGGTCTCTCCTACAATGAGCAGTTCTTC. The V call is TRBV19, the J call TRBJ2-1, with unresolved D. The V and J ends lost 7 bases and 0 bases respectively, with 13 bases between them. This CDR3 contains 15 residues. CDR1 LNHDA and CDR2 SQIVND come from the germline V gene (reference sequence).

The chain employs TRBV7-8 and TRBJ2-2, with D possibly being TRBD2 (7 bases). The V gene lost 5 bases and the J gene lost 7 bases, with 14 bases spanning the gap. This CDR3 spans 14 amino acids. Per germline, CDR1 SGHVS and CDR2 FQNEAQ. The CDR3 coding sequence is TGTGCCAGCAGCCCCTGGGGGGGCGGCGGGGAGCTGTTTTTT. This encodes CASSPWGGGGELFF.

CDR3 DNA sequence: TGTGCCAGCAGCTTTCAGGGGAACACTGAAGCTTTCTTT. Translation: CASSFQGNTEAFF. The V and J genes are TRBV7-3 and TRBJ1-1; D may be TRBD1 (5 bases). CDR1 and CDR2 (germline): SGHTA, FQGTGA. V lost 3 bases and J 1 base, leaving 6 bases between the germline ends. There are 13 residues in the CDR3.

The DNA for the CDR3 is TGCGCCAGCAGCTTGGTTCAGGGGGCCGTCACTGAAGCTTTCTTT. Translating it yields CASSLVQGAVTEAFF. The rearrangement uses TRBV5-1 and TRBJ1-1; TRBD1 matches at 8 bases. CDR3 length: 15 amino acids. Per germline, CDR1 SGHRS and CDR2 YFSETQ. With V trimmed by 0 bases and J by 4 bases, 5 bases remained unmatched.